This is a list of T cell receptor beta chains from one sample in a study of T-cell memory formation after mild COVID-19. MiXCR was run by TCRdb on the 5' RACE reads, yielding one entry per CDR3 protein. Here the sample spans about 400,000 distinct CDR3 sequences, 23% being singletons. Sequencing was carried out using PBMCs or a T cell subset sorted from them (not recorded which). The receptors shown here come from an adult woman who had mild COVID-19 (a few samples of this study predate the infection). Cell type and time point are not known. CDR3s include the opening cysteine and the closing phenylalanine or tryptophan. Fields, in order: D gene, clone size, V gene, J gene, CDR3 length, CDR3 DNA, CDR3 protein. A D gene is named only where the DNA matches it firmly. Some rows mark clone size as missing; the rest say once, few, many or name a class of expanded clone.

D: .; size: .; V: TRBV7-2; J: TRBJ1-2; length: 15; DNA: TGTGCCAGCAGCCCGCGAGGGGGGTTAAACTATGGCTACACCTTC; CDR3: CASSPRGGLNYGYTF
D: TRBD2; size: once; V: TRBV20-1; J: TRBJ2-1; length: 14; DNA: TGCAGTGCTGCCAGCGGGGGTACCTACAATGAGCAGTTCTTC; CDR3: CSAASGGTYNEQFF
D: TRBD1; size: .; V: TRBV7-6; J: TRBJ2-7; length: 15; DNA: TGTGCCAGCAGCTTAACAGGGGATAGAGGGTACGAGCAGTACTTC; CDR3: CASSLTGDRGYEQYF
D: .; size: .; V: TRBV6-2/TRBV6-3; J: TRBJ2-7; length: 12; DNA: TGTGCCAGCAGTTACTCGAGGCCCGAGCAGTACTTC; CDR3: CASSYSRPEQYF
D: .; size: many; V: TRBV7-2; J: TRBJ2-7; length: 12; DNA: TGTGCCAGCAGCAGGGAGCGGAACGAGCAGTACTTC; CDR3: CASSRERNEQYF
D: .; size: .; V: TRBV7-9; J: TRBJ2-7; length: 14; DNA: TGTGCCAGCAGCTTGGCGGGAACGAGAGGCGAGCAGTACTTC; CDR3: CASSLAGTRGEQYF
D: .; size: .; V: TRBV11-2; J: TRBJ2-6; length: 17; DNA: TGTGCCAGCAGCTTAAGAGACAACGGTATAGGGGCCAACGTCCTGACTTTC; CDR3: CASSLRDNGIGANVLTF
D: .; size: .; V: TRBV5-1; J: TRBJ2-2; length: 13; DNA: TGCGCCAGCTCACAGGACAGCACCGGGGAGCTGTTTTTT; CDR3: CASSQDSTGELFF
D: TRBD2; size: .; V: TRBV29-1; J: TRBJ2-3; length: 16; DNA: TGCAGCGTAAAGGGACTAGCGGGAGGCAACACAGATACGCAGTATTTT; CDR3: CSVKGLAGGNTDTQYF
D: TRBD1; size: .; V: TRBV15; J: TRBJ1-6; length: 16; DNA: TGTGCCACCAGCGCCGACAGGGTGGGACCTAATTCACCCCTCCACTTT; CDR3: CATSADRVGPNSPLHF
D: .; size: .; V: TRBV2; J: TRBJ2-3; length: 14; DNA: TGTGCCAGCCTCCGGGAGATCTCCACAGATACGCAGTATTTT; CDR3: CASLREISTDTQYF
D: .; size: .; V: TRBV3-1; J: TRBJ1-1; length: 13; DNA: TGTGCCAGCGAGAACACCATGAACACTGAAGCTTTCTTT; CDR3: CASENTMNTEAFF
D: .; size: .; V: TRBV5-1; J: TRBJ2-1; length: 15; DNA: TGCGCCAGCAGCTTGTGGGAAGCACCCTACAATGAGCAGTTCTTC; CDR3: CASSLWEAPYNEQFF
D: .; size: few; V: TRBV4-2; J: TRBJ2-7; length: 14; DNA: TGTGCCAGCAGCCAAGATCCTATTACCTACGAGCAGTACTTC; CDR3: CASSQDPITYEQYF
D: .; size: .; V: TRBV6-5; J: TRBJ2-7; length: 16; DNA: TGTGCCAGCAGCCCCGGGCCCACCGCCGAGCACTACGAGCAGTACTTC; CDR3: CASSPGPTAEHYEQYF
D: .; size: once; V: TRBV15; J: TRBJ2-1; length: 15; DNA: TGTGCCACCAGCAGAGATCGCGGCACTTTCAATGAGCAGTTCTTC; CDR3: CATSRDRGTFNEQFF
D: TRBD2; size: .; V: TRBV27; J: TRBJ2-1; length: 15; DNA: TGTGCCAGCAGTTTAGAGAGGCTAGCGGGATTTGAGCAGTTCTTC; CDR3: CASSLERLAGFEQFF
D: .; size: few; V: TRBV19; J: TRBJ1-5; length: 12; DNA: TGTGCCAGTAGTAAGCCGTCTCAGCCCCAGCATTTT; CDR3: CASSKPSQPQHF
D: .; size: few; V: TRBV3-1; J: TRBJ2-4; length: 17; DNA: TGTGCCAGCAGCCGCTCCGGCGGGGGCCACCTAACAAACATTCAGTACTTC; CDR3: CASSRSGGGHLTNIQYF
D: TRBD2; size: many; V: TRBV27; J: TRBJ2-6; length: 15; DNA: TGTGCCAGCAGTTTCCTAGCGGCTGGGGCCAACGTCCTGACTTTC; CDR3: CASSFLAAGANVLTF
D: .; size: few; V: TRBV27; J: TRBJ2-7; length: 13; DNA: TGTGCCAGCAAAGGAACTCCGGACTACGAGCAGTACTTC; CDR3: CASKGTPDYEQYF
D: .; size: .; V: TRBV27; J: TRBJ2-7; length: 16; DNA: TGTGCCAGCAAGCTGTATACCAGGAGCCTCCCCTACGAGCAGTACTTC; CDR3: CASKLYTRSLPYEQYF
D: TRBD1; size: few; V: TRBV11-2; J: TRBJ2-7; length: 12; DNA: TGTGCCAGCAGCCTACAGGGGACCGAGCAGTACTTC; CDR3: CASSLQGTEQYF